This T cell receptor beta chain appears in the sequencing data of a study of T cell responses to AZD1222 COVID-19 vaccine. Using immunoSEQ multiplex PCR, the repertoire was profiled, and TCRdb retains in-frame clones only, with some absent. Seen here are about 89,000 clones, around nine tenths observed once, and the top ten hold around 6%. General study results and limits: Nearly half of spike-specific TCRs reportedly target unmutated variant regions. Clonal diversity may have been underestimated in mostly white British donors.

In the case of this clone: What it binds is unknown.

Here the sequenced sample was peripheral blood, taken 28 days after the second AZD1222 dose. This receptor was taken from an adult who received the AZD1222 COVID-19 vaccine.

The CDR3 DNA reads TGTGCCAGCAGCTCCCCAAACCTTCCTGAAGCTTTCTTT. Protein: CASSSPNLPEAFF. This chain connects TRBV7-3 to TRBJ1-1; D gene ambiguous. Germline V gene sequence: CDR1 SGHTA, CDR2 FQGTGA. Trimming pared 4 bases from V and 6 bases from J, leaving 12 bases between. The CDR3 spans 13 residues.